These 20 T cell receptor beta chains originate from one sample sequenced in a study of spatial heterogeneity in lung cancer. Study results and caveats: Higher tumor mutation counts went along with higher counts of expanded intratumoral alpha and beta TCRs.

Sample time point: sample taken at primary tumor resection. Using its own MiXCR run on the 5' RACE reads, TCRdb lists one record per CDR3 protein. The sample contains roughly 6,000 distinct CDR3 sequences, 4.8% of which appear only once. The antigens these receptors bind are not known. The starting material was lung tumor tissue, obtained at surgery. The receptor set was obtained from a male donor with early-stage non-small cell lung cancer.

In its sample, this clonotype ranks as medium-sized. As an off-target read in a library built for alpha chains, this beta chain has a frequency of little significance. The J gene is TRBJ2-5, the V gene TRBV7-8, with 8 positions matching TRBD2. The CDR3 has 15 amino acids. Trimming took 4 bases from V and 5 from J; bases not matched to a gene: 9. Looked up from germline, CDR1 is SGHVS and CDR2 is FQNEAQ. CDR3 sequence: CASSSLGLAGETQYF. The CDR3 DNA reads TGTGCCAGCAGCTCACTCGGACTAGCAGGGGAGACCCAGTACTTC. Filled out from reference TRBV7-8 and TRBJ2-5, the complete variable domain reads GAGVSQSPRYKVAKRGQDVALRCDPISGHVSLFWYQQALGQGPEFLTYFQNEAQLDKSGLPSDRFFAERPEGSVSTLKIQRTQQEDSAVYLCASSSLGLAGETQYFGPGTRLLVL.

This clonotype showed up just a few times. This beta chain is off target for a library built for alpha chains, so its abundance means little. The CDR3 DNA is TGTGCCAGCAGCTTAACGGCGGGGGTTGGAGAAAAACTGTTTTTT. This codes for CASSLTAGVGEKLFF. This sequence joins TRBV7-3 and TRBJ1-4, with D perhaps matching TRBD1 (5 bases). The V gene lost 0 bases and the J gene lost 8 bases, with 13 bases spanning the gap. The CDR3 has 15 residues. Germline V CDR1 and CDR2: SGHTA, FQGTGA.

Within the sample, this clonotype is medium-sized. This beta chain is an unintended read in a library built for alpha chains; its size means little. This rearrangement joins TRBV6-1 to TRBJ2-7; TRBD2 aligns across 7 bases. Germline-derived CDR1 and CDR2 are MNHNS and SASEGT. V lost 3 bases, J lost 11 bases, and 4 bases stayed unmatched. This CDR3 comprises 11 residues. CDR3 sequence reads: CASSDPLAEYF. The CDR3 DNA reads TGTGCCAGCAGTGACCCCCTAGCGGAGTACTTC.

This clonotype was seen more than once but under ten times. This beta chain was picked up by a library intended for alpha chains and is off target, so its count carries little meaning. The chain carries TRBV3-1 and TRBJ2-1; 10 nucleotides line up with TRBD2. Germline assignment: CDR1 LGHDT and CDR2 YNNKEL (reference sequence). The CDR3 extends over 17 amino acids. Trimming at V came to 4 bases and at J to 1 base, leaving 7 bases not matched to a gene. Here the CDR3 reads CASSRKRTSGSYNEQFF. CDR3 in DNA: TGTGCCAGCAGCCGCAAAAGGACTAGCGGTTCCTACAATGAGCAGTTCTTC.

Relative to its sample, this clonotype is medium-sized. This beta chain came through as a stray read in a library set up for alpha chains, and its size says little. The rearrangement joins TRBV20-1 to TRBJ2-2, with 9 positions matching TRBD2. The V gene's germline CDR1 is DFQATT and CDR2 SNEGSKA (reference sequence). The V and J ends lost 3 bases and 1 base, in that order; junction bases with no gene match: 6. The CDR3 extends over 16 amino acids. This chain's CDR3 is CSASLAGVRNTGELFF. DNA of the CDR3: TGCAGTGCTAGTTTAGCGGGAGTGAGGAACACCGGGGAGCTGTTTTTT.

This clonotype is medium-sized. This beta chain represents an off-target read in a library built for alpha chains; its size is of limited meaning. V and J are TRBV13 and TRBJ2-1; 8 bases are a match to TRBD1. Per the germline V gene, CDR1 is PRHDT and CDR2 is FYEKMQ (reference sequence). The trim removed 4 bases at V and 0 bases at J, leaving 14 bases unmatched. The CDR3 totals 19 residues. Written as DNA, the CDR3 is TGTGCCAGCAGCTCACCGGGACAGGCCTTCTCGAGCTCCTACAATGAGCAGTTCTTC. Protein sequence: CASSSPGQAFSSSYNEQFF.

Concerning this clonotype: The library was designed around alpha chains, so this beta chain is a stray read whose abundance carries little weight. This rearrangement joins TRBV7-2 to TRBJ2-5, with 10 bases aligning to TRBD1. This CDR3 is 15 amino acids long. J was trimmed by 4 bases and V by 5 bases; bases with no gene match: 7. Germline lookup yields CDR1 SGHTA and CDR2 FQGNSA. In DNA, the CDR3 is TGTGCCAGCAGCCGAGACAGGGGGCCAGGAGAGACCCAGTACTTC. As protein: CASSRDRGPGETQYF.

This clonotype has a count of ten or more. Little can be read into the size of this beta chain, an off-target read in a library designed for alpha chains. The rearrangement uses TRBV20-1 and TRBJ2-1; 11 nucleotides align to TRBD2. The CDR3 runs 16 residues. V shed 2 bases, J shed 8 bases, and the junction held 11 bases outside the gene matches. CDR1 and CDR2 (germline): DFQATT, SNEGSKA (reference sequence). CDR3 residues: CSARSLTSGSSYEQFF. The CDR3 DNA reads TGCAGTGCTAGATCTCTCACTAGCGGGAGTTCGTATGAGCAGTTCTTC.

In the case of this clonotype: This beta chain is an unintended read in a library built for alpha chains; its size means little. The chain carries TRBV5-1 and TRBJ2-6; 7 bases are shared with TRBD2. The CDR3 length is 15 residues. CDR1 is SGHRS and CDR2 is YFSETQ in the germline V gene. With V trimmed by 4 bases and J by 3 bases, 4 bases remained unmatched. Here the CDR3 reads CASSAGVVGANVLTF. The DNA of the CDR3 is TGCGCCAGCAGCGCGGGGGTTGTTGGGGCCAACGTCCTGACTTTC.

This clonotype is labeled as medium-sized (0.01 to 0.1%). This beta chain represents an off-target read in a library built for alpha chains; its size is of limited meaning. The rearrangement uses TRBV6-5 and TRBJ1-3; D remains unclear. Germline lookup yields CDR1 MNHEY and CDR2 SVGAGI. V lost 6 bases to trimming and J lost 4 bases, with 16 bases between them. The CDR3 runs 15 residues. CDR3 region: CASSPGVMGGNTIYF. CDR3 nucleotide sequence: TGTGCCAGCAGCCCCGGAGTGATGGGCGGAAACACCATATATTTT.

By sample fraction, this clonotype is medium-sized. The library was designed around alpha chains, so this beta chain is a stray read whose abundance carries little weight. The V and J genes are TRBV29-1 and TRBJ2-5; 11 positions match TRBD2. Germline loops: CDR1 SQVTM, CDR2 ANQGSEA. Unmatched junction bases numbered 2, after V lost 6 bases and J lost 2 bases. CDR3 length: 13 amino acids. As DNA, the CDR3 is TGCAGCGTCGGGACTAGCGGTCAAGAGACCCAGTACTTC. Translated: CSVGTSGQETQYF.

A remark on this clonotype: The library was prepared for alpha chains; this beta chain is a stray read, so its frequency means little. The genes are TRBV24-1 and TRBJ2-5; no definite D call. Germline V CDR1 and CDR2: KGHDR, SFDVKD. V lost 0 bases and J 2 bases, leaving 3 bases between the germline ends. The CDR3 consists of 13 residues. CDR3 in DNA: TGTGCCACCAGTGATTTGGGGCAAGAGACCCAGTACTTC. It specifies CATSDLGQETQYF.

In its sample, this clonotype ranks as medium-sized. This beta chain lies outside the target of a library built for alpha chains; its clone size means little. The chain's CDR3 is CASSQAQVGTGIKNTEAFF. The CDR3, as DNA: TGTGCCAGCAGCCAAGCCCAGGTGGGGACAGGGATTAAGAACACTGAAGCTTTCTTT. The chain has TRBV4-2 and TRBJ1-1, with 9 bases identical to TRBD1. The CDR3 length is 19 residues. CDR1 is LGHNA and CDR2 is YNFKEQ in the germline V gene. V was pared by 1 base and J by 1 base, with 13 bases of the junction left unmatched.

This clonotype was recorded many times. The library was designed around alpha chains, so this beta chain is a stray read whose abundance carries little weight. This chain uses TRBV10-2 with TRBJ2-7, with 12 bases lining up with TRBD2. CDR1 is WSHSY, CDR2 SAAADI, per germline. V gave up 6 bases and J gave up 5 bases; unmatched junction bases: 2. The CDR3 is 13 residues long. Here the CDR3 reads CASRTSGSDEQYF. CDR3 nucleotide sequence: TGCGCCAGCAGGACTAGCGGGAGCGACGAGCAGTACTTC.

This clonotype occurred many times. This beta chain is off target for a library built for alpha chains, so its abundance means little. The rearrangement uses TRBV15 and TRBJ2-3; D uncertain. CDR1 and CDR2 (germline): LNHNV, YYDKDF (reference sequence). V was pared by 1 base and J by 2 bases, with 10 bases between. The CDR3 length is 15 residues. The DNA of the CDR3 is TGTGCCACCAGCAGAGGTGGCGGAATCACAGATACGCAGTATTTT. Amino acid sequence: CATSRGGGITDTQYF.

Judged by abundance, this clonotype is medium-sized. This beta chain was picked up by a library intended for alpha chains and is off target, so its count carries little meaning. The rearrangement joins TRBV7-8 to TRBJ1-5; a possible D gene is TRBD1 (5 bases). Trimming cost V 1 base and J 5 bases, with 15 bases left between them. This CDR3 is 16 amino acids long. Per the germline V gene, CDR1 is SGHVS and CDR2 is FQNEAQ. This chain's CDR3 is CASSLDQGIGDQPQHF. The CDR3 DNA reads TGTGCCAGCAGCTTAGACCAGGGAATAGGCGATCAGCCCCAGCATTTT.

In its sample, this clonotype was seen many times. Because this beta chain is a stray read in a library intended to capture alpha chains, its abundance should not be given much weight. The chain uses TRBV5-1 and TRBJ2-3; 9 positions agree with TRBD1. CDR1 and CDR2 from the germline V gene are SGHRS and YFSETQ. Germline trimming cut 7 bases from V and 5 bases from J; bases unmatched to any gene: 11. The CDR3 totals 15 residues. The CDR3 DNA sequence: TGCGCCAGCGTGATGGGACAGGGAACAGGAGATACGCAGTATTTT. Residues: CASVMGQGTGDTQYF.

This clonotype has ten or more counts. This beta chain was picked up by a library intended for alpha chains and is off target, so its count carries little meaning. The CDR3, as DNA: TGTGCCAGCAGCTCTGACACCGGGAGCAATCAGCCCCAGCATTTT. This sequence encodes CASSSDTGSNQPQHF. The chain recombines TRBV7-9 with TRBJ1-5; no clear D gene. V gave up 4 bases and J gave up 1 base, with 11 bases separating them. Germline loops: CDR1 SEHNR, CDR2 FQNEAQ (reference sequence). There are 15 residues in the CDR3.

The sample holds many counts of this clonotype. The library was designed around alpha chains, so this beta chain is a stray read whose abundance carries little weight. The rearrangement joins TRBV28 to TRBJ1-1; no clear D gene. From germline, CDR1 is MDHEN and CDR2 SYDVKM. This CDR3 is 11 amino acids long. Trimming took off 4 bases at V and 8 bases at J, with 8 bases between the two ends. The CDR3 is CASSSEREAFF. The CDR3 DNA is TGTGCCAGCAGTTCGGAGAGGGAAGCTTTCTTT.

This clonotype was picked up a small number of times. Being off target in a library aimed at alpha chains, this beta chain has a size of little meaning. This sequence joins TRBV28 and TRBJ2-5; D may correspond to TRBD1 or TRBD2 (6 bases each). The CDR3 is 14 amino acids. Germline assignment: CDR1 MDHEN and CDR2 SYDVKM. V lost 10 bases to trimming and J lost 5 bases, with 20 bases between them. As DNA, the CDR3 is TGTGCCATCAAACCCTGGGGGGCCGAGGAGACCCAGTACTTC. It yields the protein CAIKPWGAEETQYF. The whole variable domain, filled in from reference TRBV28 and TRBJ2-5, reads DVKVTQSSRYLVKRTGEKVFLECVQDMDHENMFWYRQDPGLGLRLIYFSYDVKMKEKGDIPEGYSVSREKKERFSLILESASTNQTSMYLCAIKPWGAEETQYFGPGTRLLVL.